What follows describes a single T cell receptor (beta chain). This specimen comes from a study of shared T cell receptors in the human thymus. The table came from immunoSEQ multiplex PCR; TCRdb's copy has only in-frame clones and leaves some out. Here the sample spans hundreds of thousands of clones, approximately 90% being singletons. Another study also made use of these data, one on human thymus T cells. That report notes: The people who donated were healthy Finnish babies having corrective surgery for congenital heart defects. The thymus was resected at corrective cardiac surgery. Across thymic and blood repertoires, the usage of V and J genes appeared to be biased. Unrelated individuals were reported by related research to share highly overlapping thymic repertoires.

Specimen: thymocytes. The source of this sequence is a boy less than two years old with a congenital heart defect.

CDR3 DNA: TGTGCCAGCAGCCAAGATTGGAGGGGGCCGTCCTACGAGCAGTACTTC. The encoded protein is CASSQDWRGPSYEQYF. The rearrangement uses TRBV14 and TRBJ2-7, with D perhaps TRBD1 (7 bases). The CDR3 length is 16 residues. Trimming took off 0 bases at V and 1 base at J, with 13 bases between the two ends. Germline loops: CDR1 SGHDN, CDR2 FVKESK.